Below, 19 T cell receptor beta chains from the same sample are listed, as sequenced in a study of blood T cell repertoires in COVID-19. Measured with immunoSEQ multiplex PCR; TCRdb has only the in-frame clones, and not every one. Among 100,000 to 150,000 clones listed, around 80% were seen once. Sequenced input: PBMCs or T cells enriched from blood (not recorded which). The source of these receptors is a man aged 35-49 years with acute COVID-19.

The chain uses TRBV27 and TRBJ1-1, with D possibly being TRBD1 (5 bases). The CDR3 loop spans 14 amino acids. The V gene's germline CDR1 is MNHEY and CDR2 SMNVEV (reference sequence). Trimming took off 6 bases at V and 1 base at J, with 12 bases between the two ends. The DNA of the CDR3 is TGTGCCAGCAGCCAGGGCTACCAGAACACTGAAGCTTTCTTT. This translates into CASSQGYQNTEAFF.

The chain has TRBV10-2 and TRBJ2-7; 7 bases are shared with TRBD1. The trim removed 4 bases at V and 0 bases at J, leaving 6 bases unmatched. CDR1 and CDR2 from the germline V gene are WSHSY and SAAADI. The CDR3 contains 15 residues. The CDR3 reads CASSASDRSSYEQYF. The CDR3 nucleotides are TGCGCCAGCAGTGCCTCGGACAGGAGCTCCTACGAGCAGTACTTC.

The genes are TRBV20-1 and TRBJ2-3; the D gene is possibly TRBD2 (5 bases). Germline values: CDR1 DFQATT, CDR2 SNEGSKA (reference sequence). The CDR3 runs to 11 residues. Trimming shortened V by 6 bases and J by 4 bases, and 8 bases separated the two germline ends. The DNA for the CDR3 is TGCAGTGCCGGGGAGCCAGATACGCAGTATTTT. Amino acids: CSAGEPDTQYF.

The V gene is TRBV7-9, the J gene TRBJ1-2, with D perhaps TRBD1 (6 bases). The CDR3 sequence is 15 residues long. Germline V gene sequence: CDR1 SEHNR, CDR2 FQNEAQ (reference sequence). Trimming left V 4 bases short and J 1 base short, with 13 bases between. CDR3 region: CASSSTGNLNYGYTF. Written as DNA, the CDR3 is TGTGCCAGCAGCTCCACAGGGAACCTTAACTATGGCTACACCTTC.

This clone was seen only a few times. The CDR3 bases are TGTGCCAGCAGCGTGGACAGGGGTTCTGAAGCTTTCTTT. This encodes CASSVDRGSEAFF. This chain uses TRBV6-5 with TRBJ1-1; 9 nucleotides agree with TRBD1. This CDR3 contains 13 residues. Germline V gives CDR1 MNHEY, CDR2 SVGAGI. V lost 6 bases, J lost 6 bases, and 5 bases stayed unmatched.

This clone occurred once. This rearrangement joins TRBV12-5 to TRBJ2-3, with 10 bases matching TRBD2. Germline V gene sequence: CDR1 LGHNT, CDR2 FRNRAP. With V trimmed by 3 bases and J by 0 bases, 9 bases remained unmatched. This CDR3 has 18 amino acids. CDR3 sequence reads: CASGLGLAGDPSTDTQYF. In DNA, the CDR3 is TGTGCTAGTGGTTTAGGGCTAGCGGGGGACCCTAGCACAGATACGCAGTATTTT.

About this clone: One junction end disagrees with the germline gene, perhaps due to a read error. The CDR3 protein is CASSLGGTRLSF. The CDR3 region has the DNA TGTGCCAGCAGCCTCGGAGGGACCCGGCTCTCCTTC. This chain joins TRBV12-3 or TRBV12-4 and TRBJ2-7, with D possibly being TRBD2 (6 bases). The CDR3 has 12 amino acids.

This sequence joins TRBV29-1 and TRBJ1-2, with 8 bases identical to TRBD1. V lost 7 bases to trimming and J lost 8 bases; unmatched junction nucleotides: 15. Germline lookup yields CDR1 SQVTM and CDR2 ANQGSEA. This CDR3 is built from 14 residues. CDR3: CSAEGRGQGLGYTF. CDR3 nucleotides: TGCAGCGCCGAAGGTCGTGGACAGGGTCTAGGCTACACCTTC.

Written as DNA, the CDR3 is TGTGCCAGCAGTTGGGACAGGGTTGGTCACAGGGAGCTGTTTTTT. This encodes CASSWDRVGHRELFF. This chain connects TRBV5-4 to TRBJ2-2, with TRBD1 matching 9 bases. The germline CDR1 and CDR2 sequences are SGHNT and YYREEE (reference sequence). This CDR3 has 15 amino acids. V shed 5 bases and J 9 bases; nucleotides not matched to a gene: 11.

The chain uses TRBV18 and TRBJ1-1; 9 bases align to TRBD1. The V and J ends lost 3 bases and 3 bases, in that order; junction bases with no gene match: 14. Germline values: CDR1 KGHSH, CDR2 LQKENI. The CDR3 is made up of 18 amino acids. The CDR3 is CASSPLTGTGKLHTEAFF. The DNA of the CDR3 is TGTGCCAGCTCACCGCTAACCGGGACAGGGAAGTTGCACACTGAAGCTTTCTTT.

The CDR3 DNA follows: TGTGCCAGCAGTTACGACAACAGGGGGAAAATGGTGGCGCAGTATTTT. This encodes CASSYDNRGKMVAQYF. The V gene is TRBV6-5, the J gene TRBJ2-3; TRBD1 agrees at 8 bases. Trimming cost V 2 bases and J 10 bases; bases outside gene matches: 14. The length of the CDR3 is 16 residues. Germline-derived CDR1 and CDR2 are MNHEY and SVGAGI.

There are a few counts of this clone. The CDR3 bases are TGCAGCGGAGGGACAGGTAACGAGCAGTACTTC. It is translated as CSGGTGNEQYF. This chain uses TRBV29-1 with TRBJ2-7; the match to TRBD1 covers 8 bases. This CDR3 is built from 11 residues. With V trimmed by 7 bases and J by 5 bases, 4 bases remained unmatched. The germline CDR1 and CDR2 sequences are SQVTM and ANQGSEA.

The chain recombines TRBV6-5 with TRBJ1-2; the match to TRBD1 covers 10 bases. The V segment lost 4 bases and the J segment 4 bases; nucleotides outside the gene matches: 6. CDR1 and CDR2 from the germline V gene are MNHEY and SVGAGI. CDR3 size: 15 residues. CDR3 sequence: CASSSMTGGVYGYTF. The DNA for the CDR3 is TGTGCCAGCAGTTCCATGACAGGGGGCGTCTATGGCTACACCTTC.

The chain uses TRBV28 and TRBJ2-7, with 10 bases that match TRBD1. The J segment lost 4 bases and the V segment lost 2 bases, leaving 8 bases of the junction unmatched. This CDR3 comprises 16 residues. Germline CDR1 and CDR2: MDHEN and SYDVKM. This chain's CDR3 is CASSLPPGTGVYEQYF. The CDR3 region has the DNA TGTGCCAGCAGTTTACCTCCCGGGACAGGGGTATACGAGCAGTACTTC.

J is TRBJ1-1 and V is TRBV6-5, with D hard to call. This CDR3 has 14 amino acids. The V end was cut by 2 bases, the J end by 4 bases, with 11 bases between. Germline loops: CDR1 MNHEY, CDR2 SVGAGI. The CDR3 here is CASSYNGLSTEAFF. The CDR3 bases are TGTGCCAGCAGTTACAACGGTCTAAGCACTGAAGCTTTCTTT.

J is TRBJ1-2 and V is TRBV5-1; D ambiguous. The CDR3 consists of 14 residues. The V end lost 1 base, the J end lost 0 bases, and 7 bases lay between the germline ends. Germline CDR1 and CDR2: SGHRS and YFSETQ. CDR3 sequence: CASSLFPANYGYTF. CDR3 nucleotide sequence: TGCGCCAGCAGCTTGTTCCCAGCTAACTATGGCTACACCTTC.

This sequence joins TRBV4-1 and TRBJ1-2, with D possibly TRBD1 on 6 matching bases. V was cut by 0 bases and J by 3 bases, with 11 bases left in between. In germline, CDR1 is MGHRA, CDR2 YSYEKL. The CDR3 has 15 amino acids. The DNA for the CDR3 is TGCGCCAGCAGCCAAGATTGGGCAGGGGACTATGGCTACACCTTC. As protein: CASSQDWAGDYGYTF.

The chain has TRBV19 and TRBJ1-1; the D is unclear. From germline, CDR1 is LNHDA and CDR2 SQIVND (reference sequence). V shed 8 bases and J shed 5 bases, with 15 bases lying between them. The length of the CDR3 is 13 residues. CDR3 residues: CASQTTSGTEAFF. The CDR3, as DNA: TGTGCCAGTCAGACCACATCGGGGACTGAAGCTTTCTTT.

The V and J genes are TRBV7-8 and TRBJ1-5; no definite D call. V gave up 5 bases and J gave up 5 bases, with 7 bases separating them. CDR1 and CDR2 (germline): SGHVS, FQNEAQ. The length of the CDR3 is 12 residues. CDR3 coding DNA: TGTGCCAGCAGCCCCCCCGATCAGCCCCAGCATTTT. Its translation is CASSPPDQPQHF.